This TCR beta chain was identified during a study of shared clonotypes between healthy human individuals (dated by TCRdb to the early 2020s). About the full investigation: Two women and three men aged 18 to 49 years were included in the cohort. For each donor, three plates each were used for CD4 naive and CD4 memory, two plates were used for CD8 naive, and one plate was used for CD8 memory. To estimate repertoire size and how much clonotype sharing occurs between individuals, the study deeply sequenced the blood TCR repertoires of about 5 healthy adults. Libraries were prepared and TCR repertoires were sequenced by different laboratories using diverse techniques, in order to increase sequencing depth and limit assay-specific biases. Between about 0.85 and 10 billion PBMCs per donor were obtained by leukapheresis.

CD8 naive samples consisted of CD45RO-negative cells that were positively selected for CCR7, yielding a CD45RA+CCR7+ population without TemRA cells. Donors were healthy HIV-negative adults with no recently reported acute infections or vaccinations. Only Caucasian adults living in Nashville, Tennessee, USA were represented among the donors. Blood was obtained by leukapheresis, after which PBMCs were separated by Ficoll-Histopaque density gradient centrifugation and cryopreserved in liquid nitrogen vapor phase. Analytical flow cytometry was used to check the purity and quantity of each magnetically sorted T cell population. From each sorted fraction, genomic DNA was isolated and quantified by UV absorbance on a Nanodrop 2000c. Broader findings and caveats from the paper: Even with the large sequencing depth, rarefaction of the sorted-subset datasets indicated that sequencing was incomplete. Approximately 5% of naive CD4, 3.5% of naive CD8, approximately 2.2% of memory CD4, and roughly 0.4% of memory CD8 clonotypes were shared across four donors. Based on pairwise subsampling, the degree of clonotype sharing among donors was expected to be affected by sequencing depth. The small number of donors limited the genetic and exposure-history diversity represented. Compared with non-shared clonotypes, clonotypes shared by all four sorted-subset donors had higher generation probabilities. Only blood was sampled, and tissue TCR repertoires likely differ from those in blood. Estimated clonotype richness was generally larger for naive than for memory subsets.

Concerning this clone: Its target antigen remains unknown. Base qualities are missing; no much larger clone stands one base away.

Using the deep immunoSEQ assay, multiplex PCR amplified TCR CDR3 regions from genomic DNA. Genomic DNA extracted from each cell subset was distributed evenly over all wells of several immunoSEQ 96-well plates, and each plate served as one replicate. For sorted subsets, each replicate PCR was loaded with roughly 0.2 ug genomic DNA, equivalent to some 27,000 T cell genomes. The purified libraries were quantified using a Qubit 3.0 fluorometer, sized with a Bioanalyzer 2100, and then quantified again using the KAPA Library Quantification kit. Every immunoSEQ 96-well plate was sequenced on a separate single-read 150-cycle Illumina NextSeq 550 flow cell. The authors' pipeline ran thus. The immunoSEQ output contained only junctional sequences without quality scores, so filtering could not match that applied to full-length reads. To assign V/J genes and CDR3, sequences were annotated against IMGT germline references using PyIR, a Python wrapper for IgBLAST v1.9. Reads with weak V/J assignments (E-value above 1e-6), missing CDR3, stop codons, out-of-frame junctions, or ambiguous translated residues were removed. V3J clonotypes were defined as sequences sharing the same inferred V gene, J gene, and CDR3 amino acid sequence. The percentage overlap between two repertoires was calculated by dividing the number of shared unique clonotypes by the size of the smaller repertoire. Three approaches were used to assess repertoire richness: RTK rarefaction, the Chao1 estimator, and Recon v2.1 estimates of unobserved clonotypes. Generation probabilities for all TCRbeta clonotypes obtained by the gDNA method from a handful of donors were computed using OLGA. Imported from immuneACCESS, the table was reduced by TCRdb to in-frame sequences with V and J called. These copies leave out some clones; in studies compared against another copy, an unresolved V gene accounts for under half, and the cause of the remainder is not known. From that table come the V and J calls and clone size; the DNA was used to work out D and trimming. The sample data list roughly 850,000 clones, and 96% of these were observed just once. Less than 0.25% of the sample is taken by the ten largest.

Reading from cysteine to phenylalanine, the CDR3 counts 15 amino acids. Only CDR3 DNA remains: 45 bases, in frame from the first base. The germline V gene (reference sequence) specifies MNHEY as CDR1 and SMNVEV as CDR2. Trimming takes 3 bases off V and 10 bases off J; junction bases not matched to a gene: 5. This TCR derives from a man younger than 40 in good health. The chain employs TRBV27 and TRBJ2-1, with 14 middle bases fitting TRBD2. Sequenced input: naive CD8+ T cells sorted from blood. Explained via the paper, the cell subset or site label denotes: CD45RA+CCR7+. The sequenced DNA: TGTGCCAGCAGTTTGGGGACTAGCGGGAGAGGGGAGCAGTTCTTC. This sequence encodes CASSLGTSGRGEQFF.